This T cell receptor beta chain emerged from a study of T cells in Graves' hyperthyroidism and ophthalmopathy. TCR beta CDR3 regions were amplified from RNA transcripts. The HTBI set primed first-round TCR CDR3 RT-PCR. Each CDR3 protein is one row after TCRdb ran MiXCR on the multiplex PCR reads. There are fewer than 500,000 distinct CDR3 sequences in the sample; approximately 13% occur only once, and less than 25% lies in the top ten. This clonotype came up many times. Its antigen is not identified. Before ophthalmopathy appeared, progressors gave blood at initial hyperthyroidism diagnosis. The CDR3 totals 14 residues. The germline V gene encodes CDR1 MDHEN and CDR2 SYDVKM. Trimming removed 2 bases from V and 2 bases from J, with 7 bases in between. Study conclusions and caveats: Progression to ophthalmopathy was predicted a median of roughly seven months early. Most clonotypes that expanded in the thyroid above 0.001 also showed up in blood. A model using 13 V-J features told ophthalmopathy apart from stable hyperthyroidism.

The V call is TRBV28, the J call TRBJ2-1, with D perhaps TRBD2 (6 bases). The source is a man younger than 45 with Graves' hyperthyroidism that later progressed to Graves' ophthalmopathy. Specimen: blood. The CDR3 bases are TGTGCCAGCAGTTTAGGGGGGACCTACAATGAGCAGTTCTTC. Translating gives CASSLGGTYNEQFF.